Below, 30 T cell receptor beta chains from the same sample are listed, as sequenced in a study of early T cells in non-severe SARS-CoV-2 infection. One entry per CDR3 protein, called by TCRdb with MiXCR from the 5' RACE reads. The repertoire consists of about 77,000 distinct CDR3 sequences, with more than 9% occurring once and the leading ten covering approximately 4.8%. The material sequenced was whole blood. These receptors were collected from an adult who was a healthcare worker with PCR-confirmed SARS-CoV-2 infection or an uninfected control (not recorded which).

Ten or more counts support this clonotype. The chain couples TRBV2 to TRBJ2-2; D is uncertain. CDR3 length: 15 amino acids. Per the germline V gene, CDR1 is SNHLY and CDR2 is FYNNEI. The V and J ends lost 7 bases and 6 bases respectively, with 18 bases between them. CDR3 coding DNA: TGTGCCAGCAATTCCGCCTCATATGGGGCCGGGGAGCTGTTTTTT. Translated: CASNSASYGAGELFF.

The chain combines TRBV3-1 with TRBJ1-1, with D uncertain. Germline V CDR1 and CDR2: LGHDT, YNNKEL (reference sequence). Trimming took off 6 bases at V and 2 bases at J, with 7 bases between the two ends. This CDR3 is 12 amino acids long. The CDR3 loop reads CASSRANTEAFF. CDR3 coding DNA: TGTGCCAGCAGTCGGGCTAACACTGAAGCTTTCTTT.

This clonotype came up many times. This chain uses TRBV6-1 with TRBJ2-7, with 9 bases lining up with TRBD2. There are 14 residues in the CDR3. The germline V gene has CDR1 MNHNS and CDR2 SASEGT. Trimming removed 8 bases from V and 1 base from J; junction bases left unmatched: 6. For the CDR3, the DNA is TGTGCCAGCTACGTAGCGGGAGTGTCCTACGAGCAGTACTTC. This gives the protein CASYVAGVSYEQYF.

The chain employs TRBV12-3 or TRBV12-4 and TRBJ2-5; possibly TRBD1 for D (6 bases). Trimming shortened V by 7 bases and J by 5 bases, and 20 bases separated the two germline ends. This CDR3 spans 15 amino acids. CDR3 in amino acids: CASKPGTKAPETQYF. The DNA for the CDR3 is TGTGCCAGCAAACCTGGGACAAAAGCCCCCGAGACCCAGTACTTC.

This clonotype was observed many times. The V and J genes are TRBV7-9 and TRBJ2-1; 9 bases align to TRBD1. V shed 5 bases, J shed 0 bases, and the junction held 5 bases outside the gene matches. CDR3 size: 16 residues. CDR1 and CDR2 (germline): SEHNR, FQNEAQ (reference sequence). The CDR3 here is CASSLLTGGSYNEQFF. The CDR3 DNA reads as TGTGCCAGCAGCCTCCTGACAGGGGGCTCCTACAATGAGCAGTTCTTC.

This clonotype has at least ten counts. The chain is built from TRBV2 and TRBJ2-7, with TRBD2 matching over 7 bases. The germline CDR1 and CDR2 sequences are SNHLY and FYNNEI. The ends lost 6 bases at V and 2 bases at J; junction bases unmatched: 7. CDR3 length equals 14 residues. CDR3 coding DNA: TGTGCCAGCAGCTCCGGGAGGACCGCCTACGAGCAGTACTTC. This codes for CASSSGRTAYEQYF. Drawing the rest from reference TRBV2 and TRBJ2-7, the complete variable domain is EPEVTQTPSHQVTQMGQEVILRCVPISNHLYFYWYRQILGQKVEFLVSFYNNEISEKSEIFDDQFSVERPDGSNFTLKIRSTKLEDSAMYFCASSSGRTAYEQYFGPGTRLTVT.

This clonotype was detected only a few times. The CDR3 spells CASSQDFLAGGNEQFF. CDR3 nucleotide sequence: TGTGCCAGCAGCCAAGATTTTCTAGCGGGAGGGAATGAGCAGTTCTTC. This rearrangement joins TRBV3-2 to TRBJ2-1; TRBD2 reflects the table's D call only, with no check against the DNA. TRBV3-2 is labeled a pseudogene. CDR3 size: 16 residues.

Ten or more counts support this clonotype. The chain links TRBV18 to TRBJ2-4; maybe TRBD2 (7 bases). This CDR3 contains 14 residues. Germline V CDR1 and CDR2: KGHSH, LQKENI. With 1 base removed from V and 7 bases from J, the gap between germline ends came to 11 bases. The CDR3 is CASSPQEGGNIQYF. The CDR3 DNA is TGTGCCAGCTCACCACAGGAGGGGGGGAACATTCAGTACTTC.

V is TRBV12-3 or TRBV12-4 and J is TRBJ2-7; TRBD1 is a possible D gene (5 bases). CDR3 length: 15 residues. V gave up 2 bases and J gave up 3 bases, with 14 bases separating them. CDR3 in amino acids: CASSLRGMYYYEQYF. CDR3 coding DNA: TGTGCCAGCAGTTTAAGGGGCATGTACTACTACGAGCAGTACTTC.

This clonotype was found many times. The rearrangement links TRBV27 to TRBJ1-2, with TRBD1 matching over 8 bases. CDR1 is MNHEY, CDR2 SMNVEV, per germline (reference sequence). The V segment lost 2 bases and the J segment 5 bases; nucleotides outside the gene matches: 7. This CDR3 has 15 amino acids. The DNA of the CDR3 is TGTGCCAGCAGTTTACCGAGGACAGGGCTATATGGCTACACCTTC. Its translation is CASSLPRTGLYGYTF.

This clonotype has just a few counts. The rearrangement joins TRBV6-1 to TRBJ1-6; D gene unclear. With 6 bases removed from V and 5 bases from J, the gap between germline ends came to 8 bases. CDR3 length: 13 residues. Germline CDR1 MNHNS, CDR2 SASEGT. The CDR3 DNA reads as TGTGCCAGCAGAACAGCGGATAATTCACCCCTCCACTTT. Its protein product is CASRTADNSPLHF.

This clonotype was picked up many times. This chain connects TRBV3-1 to TRBJ2-7; D might be TRBD2 (5 bases). V gave up 0 bases and J gave up 2 bases, with 14 bases separating them. Looked up from germline, CDR1 is LGHDT and CDR2 is YNNKEL (reference sequence). The length of the CDR3 is 16 residues. The CDR3 spells CASSQDFPAVTYEQYF. For the CDR3, the DNA is TGTGCCAGCAGCCAAGATTTTCCAGCGGTTACCTACGAGCAGTACTTC.

This clonotype was seen only a few times. The chain employs TRBV29-1 and TRBJ2-1; D ambiguous. With 6 bases removed from V and 13 bases from J, the gap between germline ends came to 16 bases. The CDR3 covers 11 residues. From germline, CDR1 is SQVTM and CDR2 ANQGSEA. The CDR3 region is CSVIITPLQFF. The CDR3 DNA reads as TGCAGCGTCATTATAACACCACTTCAGTTCTTC.

This clonotype was seen only a few times. The chain employs TRBV7-2 and TRBJ1-2, with TRBD1 matching 9 bases. The CDR3 totals 13 residues. Trimming took 3 bases from V and 7 from J; bases not matched to a gene: 3. The germline CDR1 and CDR2 sequences are SGHTA and FQGNSA. The CDR3 region is CASSFTGGFGYTF. CDR3 coding DNA: TGTGCCAGCAGCTTTACAGGGGGCTTTGGCTACACCTTC.

The rearrangement links TRBV7-6 to TRBJ2-1; D is undetermined. Trimming stripped 1 base from V and 5 bases from J, with 9 bases between. The CDR3 is made up of 14 amino acids. The germline CDR1 and CDR2 sequences are SGHVS and FNYEAQ. CDR3 amino acids: CASSLGTDNNEQFF. The CDR3 nucleotides read TGTGCCAGCAGCTTAGGGACGGATAACAATGAGCAGTTCTTC.

This clonotype came up many times. The chain carries TRBV7-9 and TRBJ2-6; D might be TRBD1 (6 bases). The CDR3 totals 16 residues. V shed 4 bases and J shed 0 bases, with 10 bases lying between them. Germline V CDR1 and CDR2: SEHNR, FQNEAQ (reference sequence). For the CDR3, the DNA is TGTGCCAGCAGCTCCCCAGGGGTCTCTGGGGCCAACGTCCTGACTTTC. Its protein product is CASSSPGVSGANVLTF. Based on the CDR3 plus reference TRBV7-9 and TRBJ2-6, the full variable domain is DTGVSQNPRHKITKRGQNVTFRCDPISEHNRLYWYRQTLGQGPEFLTYFQNEAQLEKSRLLSDRFSAERPKGSFSTLEIQRTEQGDSAMYLCASSSPGVSGANVLTFGAGSRLTVL.

This clonotype was recorded at least ten times. The rearrangement uses TRBV4-1 and TRBJ2-7, with D possibly matching TRBD1 (6 bases). This CDR3 spans 13 amino acids. Trimming took off 3 bases at V and 3 bases at J, with 9 bases between the two ends. Germline CDR1 and CDR2: MGHRA and YSYEKL. In DNA, the CDR3 is TGCGCCAGCAGCCAGACAGGCTACTACGAGCAGTACTTC. Encoded protein: CASSQTGYYEQYF.

This clonotype was observed many times. V usage is TRBV10-2 and J usage is TRBJ2-1; 12 bases are shared with TRBD2. CDR1 WSHSY and CDR2 SAAADI come from the germline V gene. Losses at the gene ends were 4 bases for V and 12 bases for J; bases not matched to a gene: 10. This CDR3 is built from 15 residues. CDR3 DNA sequence: TGCGCCAGCAGTGTCCCCGGGACTAGCGGGCAAGGGCAGTTCTTC. This codes for CASSVPGTSGQGQFF.

The rearrangement uses TRBV4-1 and TRBJ2-7; 7 bases fit TRBD2. The CDR3 sequence is 16 residues long. CDR1 and CDR2 (germline): MGHRA, YSYEKL. The J segment lost 1 base and the V segment lost 4 bases, leaving 10 bases of the junction unmatched. The DNA for the CDR3 is TGCGCCAGCAGCCTCAGAGACAGCGGGGCTTCCTACGAGCAGTACTTC. This gives the protein CASSLRDSGASYEQYF.

This clonotype has at least ten counts. The V and J genes are TRBV20-1 and TRBJ1-3; no reliable D call. The CDR3 is made up of 15 amino acids. V lost 0 bases and J 7 bases, leaving 16 bases between the germline ends. From germline, CDR1 is DFQATT and CDR2 SNEGSKA (reference sequence). CDR3 DNA sequence: TGCAGTGCTAGAGATTTCAGGACCGCGGTTAACACCATATATTTT. Its protein product is CSARDFRTAVNTIYF.

This clonotype has a count of ten or more. The V call is TRBV28, the J call TRBJ2-1; D perhaps matches TRBD2 (5 bases). This CDR3 has 15 residues. Between the trimmed V and J ends, which lost 7 bases and 9 bases, there was a span of 22 bases. The germline CDR1 and CDR2 sequences are MDHEN and SYDVKM. CDR3 sequence: CASTFRLARSGEQFF. The CDR3 DNA follows: TGTGCCAGCACCTTTCGGCTAGCTCGGTCTGGTGAGCAGTTCTTC.

This clonotype showed up many times. The rearrangement links TRBV30 to TRBJ1-2, with a tentative D call TRBD1 (6 bases). The CDR3 has 13 residues. Per the germline V gene, CDR1 is GTSNPN and CDR2 is SVGIG (reference sequence). Trimming stripped 3 bases from V and 8 bases from J, with 16 bases between. CDR3 DNA sequence: TGTGCCTGGAGCGCAACCCTGAGGGGGGGCTACACCTTC. It encodes CAWSATLRGGYTF.

This clonotype appeared a few times. The chain links TRBV20-1 to TRBJ2-1; D remains unclear. The length of the CDR3 is 13 residues. Trimming pared 6 bases from V and 2 bases from J, leaving 11 bases between. The V gene's germline CDR1 is DFQATT and CDR2 SNEGSKA (reference sequence). CDR3 loop: CSAQWAAYNEQFF. DNA for the CDR3: TGCAGTGCGCAGTGGGCTGCCTACAATGAGCAGTTCTTC.

The J gene is TRBJ2-1, the V gene TRBV24-1; D not certain. The CDR3 sequence is 13 residues long. V dropped 9 bases and J dropped 5 bases, with 13 bases sitting between them. CDR1 is KGHDR, CDR2 SFDVKD, per germline. The CDR3 reads CATVGSLDNEQFF. The CDR3, as DNA: TGTGCCACCGTGGGCAGTTTAGACAATGAGCAGTTCTTC.

This clonotype was counted ten times or more. The V call is TRBV9, the J call TRBJ1-1, with TRBD1 as a possible D gene (5 bases). The germline V gene has CDR1 SGDLS and CDR2 YYNGEE. V was clipped by 4 bases and J by 2 bases, with 12 bases between them. CDR3 length equals 14 residues. The CDR3 spells CASSLRQTNTEAFF. The CDR3 DNA sequence: TGTGCCAGCAGCTTGCGACAGACTAACACTGAAGCTTTCTTT. Together with reference TRBV9 and TRBJ1-1, the CDR3 gives the full variable domain: DSGVTQTPKHLITATGQRVTLRCSPRSGDLSVYWYQQSLDQGLQFLIQYYNGEERAKGNILERFSAQQFPDLHSELNLSSLELGDSALYFCASSLRQTNTEAFFGQGTRLTVV.

The genes are TRBV12-3 or TRBV12-4 and TRBJ2-2; 13 bases align to TRBD2. The CDR3 loop spans 17 amino acids. With V trimmed by 6 bases and J by 6 bases, 10 bases remained unmatched. The CDR3 nucleotides read TGTGCCAGCAGCAAATCACTAGCGGGAGGGGTCGCCGGGGAGCTGTTTTTT. This gives the protein CASSKSLAGGVAGELFF.

This clonotype was seen a few times. The J gene is TRBJ2-1, the V gene TRBV5-1, with TRBD2 identical over 12 bases. The V gene end was trimmed by 2 bases and the J gene end by 9 bases; junction bases not matched to a gene: 9. Germline V CDR1 and CDR2: SGHRS, YFSETQ. This CDR3 has 16 residues. This chain's CDR3 is CASSFLAGGMGAEQFF. The CDR3, as DNA: TGCGCCAGCAGCTTTCTAGCGGGAGGGATGGGTGCTGAGCAGTTCTTC.

Many counts were recorded for this clonotype. The rearrangement links TRBV7-2 to TRBJ2-5, with 11 bases matching TRBD2. Losses at the gene ends were 1 base for V and 4 bases for J; bases not matched to a gene: 8. The CDR3 is made up of 17 amino acids. CDR1 and CDR2 from the germline V gene are SGHTA and FQGNSA. For the CDR3, the DNA is TGTGCCAGCAGCTTAGGGCCTCATGGACTAGCGGGAGAGACCCAGTACTTC. This gives the protein CASSLGPHGLAGETQYF.

This clonotype was seen many times. The chain is built from TRBV7-9 and TRBJ2-3, with D unclear. The CDR3 has 18 amino acids. CDR1 SEHNR and CDR2 FQNEAQ come from the germline V gene (reference sequence). The ends were cut back, 5 bases at V and 2 bases at J, with 23 bases in the middle. The CDR3 nucleotides are TGTGCCAGCAGCCCGATTAGGTCCCCCGTATTGAACACAGATACGCAGTATTTT. Amino acids: CASSPIRSPVLNTDTQYF.

This clonotype showed up many times. The V gene is TRBV5-1, the J gene TRBJ1-1, with D unclear. The CDR3 sequence is 14 residues long. Germline CDR1 is SGHRS and CDR2 is YFSETQ. The V gene lost 0 bases and the J gene lost 4 bases, with 10 bases spanning the gap. Written as DNA, the CDR3 is TGCGCCAGCAGCTTGGTCGTTGGCGGCACTGAAGCTTTCTTT. This encodes CASSLVVGGTEAFF.